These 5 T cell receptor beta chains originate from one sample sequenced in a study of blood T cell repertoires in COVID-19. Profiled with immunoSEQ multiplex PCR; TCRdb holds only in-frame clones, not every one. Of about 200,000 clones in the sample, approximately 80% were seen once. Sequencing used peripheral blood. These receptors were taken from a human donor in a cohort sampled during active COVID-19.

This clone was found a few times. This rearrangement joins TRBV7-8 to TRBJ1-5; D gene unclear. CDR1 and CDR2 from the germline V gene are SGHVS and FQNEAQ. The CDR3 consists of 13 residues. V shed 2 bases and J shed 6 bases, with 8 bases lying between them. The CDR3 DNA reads TGTGCCAGCAGCTTACTGCGCGGTCAGCCCCAGCATTTT. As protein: CASSLLRGQPQHF.

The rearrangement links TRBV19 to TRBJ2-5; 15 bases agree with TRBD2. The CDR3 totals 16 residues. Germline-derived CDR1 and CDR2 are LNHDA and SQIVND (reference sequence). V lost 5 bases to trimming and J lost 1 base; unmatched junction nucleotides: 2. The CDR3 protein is CASSAGLAGGQETQYF. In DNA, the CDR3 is TGTGCCAGTAGTGCGGGACTAGCGGGGGGCCAAGAGACCCAGTACTTC.

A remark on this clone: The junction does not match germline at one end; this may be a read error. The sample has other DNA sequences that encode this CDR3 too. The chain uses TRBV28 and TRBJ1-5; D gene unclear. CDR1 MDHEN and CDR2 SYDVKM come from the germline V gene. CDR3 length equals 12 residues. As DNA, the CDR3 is TGTGCTAGCATGTCCGGCAATCAGCCCCAGCATTTT. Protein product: CASMSGNQPQHF.

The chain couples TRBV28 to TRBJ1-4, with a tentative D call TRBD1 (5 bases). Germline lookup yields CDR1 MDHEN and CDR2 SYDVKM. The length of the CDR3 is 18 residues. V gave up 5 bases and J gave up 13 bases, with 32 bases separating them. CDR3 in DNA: TGTGCCAGCAGTGAGTCCTATCCGGGGACGGGACTTAAAAGTGGACTGTTTTTT. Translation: CASSESYPGTGLKSGLFF.

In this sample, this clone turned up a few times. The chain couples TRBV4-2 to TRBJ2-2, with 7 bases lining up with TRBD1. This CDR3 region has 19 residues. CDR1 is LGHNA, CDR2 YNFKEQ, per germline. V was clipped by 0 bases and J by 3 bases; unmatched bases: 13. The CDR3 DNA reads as TGTGCCAGCAGCCAAGATAGGGGCTTACAGGGGTTGGACACCGGGGAGCTGTTTTTT. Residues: CASSQDRGLQGLDTGELFF.